The 14 T cell receptor beta chains listed next were all sequenced from one sample in a study of tumor-infiltrating lymphocytes in primary liver carcinoma. It was unsorted whole blood that yielded blood RNA, and germline DNA was also extracted. With a constant-region primer, TCR beta cDNA was made from 450 to 650 ng of total RNA. Amplification in three nested multiplex PCR rounds with slightly modified ARM-PCR gave rise to TCR beta libraries. Two initial PCR rounds of ten to eleven cycles each paired TRBV1-TRBV30 forward primers with a C-beta reverse primer. Via MiXCR, TCRdb re-called the multiplex PCR reads, giving one row per CDR3 protein. Here the sample spans around 330,000 distinct CDR3 sequences, nearly 60% being singletons. Sequencing was done on a sample of peripheral blood. All receptors come from a woman under 40 with primary liver carcinoma and hepatitis B virus infection.

Only a few counts were recorded for this clonotype. The chain links TRBV12-3 or TRBV12-4 to TRBJ2-1, with 11 bases fitting TRBD2. Trimming took 5 bases from V and 5 from J; bases not matched to a gene: 5. This CDR3 comprises 15 residues. The CDR3 region is CASSVIAGGDNEQFF. The CDR3 nucleotides read TGTGCCAGCAGTGTAATAGCGGGAGGGGACAATGAGCAGTTCTTC.

Comment on this clonotype: One end of the junction fails to match germline, which may point to a read error. The CDR3 bases are TGTGCCAGCAGCTTTGGCCGAGGGCAAGAGACCCGGTACTTC. This codes for CASSFGRGQETRYF. The V call is TRBV5-4, the J call TRBJ2-5, with a weak D call TRBD2 (5 bases). The CDR3 has 14 amino acids. Germline loops: CDR1 SGHNT, CDR2 YYREEE (reference sequence).

Points on this clonotype: This may arise from a read error, as a much more abundant clone is one base away. This rearrangement joins TRBV4-1 to TRBJ1-5, with a possible D match to TRBD1 (5 bases). The CDR3 spans 14 residues. Germline V gene sequence: CDR1 MGHRA, CDR2 YSYEKL. CDR3 in amino acids: CASNQDHDSQPQHF. For the CDR3, the DNA is TGCGCCAGCAACCAAGATCATGACAGTCAGCCCCAGCATTTT.

This clonotype was detected many times. The J gene is TRBJ2-5, the V gene TRBV6-5, with D perhaps matching TRBD2 (5 bases). Per germline, CDR1 MNHEY and CDR2 SVGAGI. Deletions cut 6 bases from V and 5 bases from J, with 19 bases between. The CDR3 is 15 amino acids. The DNA for the CDR3 is TGTGCCAGCAGAGCCGTGAGGGCCCTAGGGGAGACCCAGTACTTC. It yields the protein CASRAVRALGETQYF.

A note on this clonotype: The conserved phenylalanine or tryptophan normally closing the CDR3 is absent here, so this likely arose from a read error. The rearrangement joins TRBV6-6 to TRBJ2-7, with a weak D call TRBD2 (6 bases). Germline CDR1 MNHNY, CDR2 SVGAGI (reference sequence). The CDR3 is made up of 12 amino acids. CDR3 loop: CDSSQTRFEQYL. The DNA for the CDR3 is TGTGACAGCAGTCAGACTAGGTTCGAGCAGTACCTC.

Comment on this clonotype: A read error is possible here, since a much larger clone lies one base away. This rearrangement joins TRBV6-1 to TRBJ1-5; D remains unclear. Trimming cost V 7 bases and J 8 bases, with 15 bases left between them. The CDR3 is made up of 13 amino acids. CDR1 is MNHNS, CDR2 SASEGT, per germline. The CDR3 DNA sequence: TGTGCCAGCAATGGAGACCCAGCAAAGCCCCAGCATTTT. Its protein is CASNGDPAKPQHF.

Details on this clonotype: A much larger clone lies a single base off, so this may be a read error. The chain couples TRBV29-1 to TRBJ1-2, with D perhaps matching TRBD1 (5 bases). CDR3 length: 14 amino acids. Per germline, CDR1 SQVTM and CDR2 ANQGSEA. V lost 2 bases to trimming and J lost 7 bases, with 17 bases between them. DNA for the CDR3: TGCAGCGTTGAAAAGCGGGGCGTGTTTACTGGCTACACCTTC. Its translation: CSVEKRGVFTGYTF.

This chain uses TRBV13 with TRBJ2-1; 10 nucleotides align to TRBD2. CDR3 length: 17 amino acids. Germline-derived CDR1 and CDR2 are PRHDT and FYEKMQ (reference sequence). Unmatched junction bases numbered 10, after V lost 0 bases and J lost 8 bases. The CDR3 DNA is TGTGCCAGCAGCTTAGGGGCAAGCGGGAGGGCCGGCGATGAGCAGTTCTTC. Encoded protein: CASSLGASGRAGDEQFF.

This clonotype was seen many times. Written as DNA, the CDR3 is TGCGCCAGCAGCCAAGTAGGGGGTAATAACTATGGCTACACCTTC. Its protein is CASSQVGGNNYGYTF. The chain joins TRBV4-1 to TRBJ1-2; D possibly corresponds to TRBD1 (6 bases). The CDR3 consists of 15 residues. CDR1 is MGHRA and CDR2 is YSYEKL in the germline V gene. Trimming pared 1 base from V and 1 base from J, leaving 10 bases between.

Notes on this clonotype: A read error may explain this, as a much larger clone is one base away. The rearrangement uses TRBV6-2 or TRBV6-3 and TRBJ2-7; 7 positions match TRBD2. CDR1 is MNHEY, CDR2 SVGEGT, per germline. With V trimmed by 10 bases and J by 3 bases, 9 bases remained unmatched. The length of the CDR3 is 13 residues. Written as DNA, the CDR3 is TGTGCCATCAGCGGACTAGTCCTCTACGAGCAGTACTTC. It translates to CAISGLVLYEQYF.

This clonotype was recorded many times. V is TRBV6-2 or TRBV6-3 and J is TRBJ2-2; D is ambiguous. The V and J ends lost 2 bases and 7 bases respectively, with 5 bases between them. The V gene's germline CDR1 is MNHEY and CDR2 SVGEGT. The CDR3 spans 12 residues. The CDR3 sequence is CASSYAVGELFF. In DNA form, the CDR3 reads TGTGCCAGCAGTTACGCGGTCGGGGAGCTGTTTTTT.

This rearrangement joins TRBV4-1 to TRBJ1-5; a possible D gene is TRBD1 (5 bases). Trimming shortened V by 3 bases and J by 0 bases, and 12 bases separated the two germline ends. CDR3 length: 16 amino acids. Germline V lookup: CDR1 MGHRA, CDR2 YSYEKL. DNA of the CDR3: TGCGCCAGCAGCCATGGGGCGGATTATAGCAATCAGCCCCAGCATTTT. Its translation is CASSHGADYSNQPQHF.

This clonotype has at least ten counts. The CDR3 nucleotides read TGTGCCAGCAGCCAACTTGAGCAGCCCCAGCATTTT. This codes for CASSQLEQPQHF. The chain recombines TRBV4-2 with TRBJ1-5, with D hard to call. This CDR3 comprises 12 residues. The germline gives CDR1 LGHNA, CDR2 YNFKEQ. Between the trimmed V and J ends, which lost 2 bases and 7 bases, there was a span of 6 bases.

A note on this clonotype: This may be a read error: a much more frequent sequence differs by one nucleotide. This chain connects TRBV5-6 to TRBJ2-1, with D uncertain. CDR3 size: 11 residues. Germline CDR1 is SGHDT and CDR2 is YYEEEE. The DNA of the CDR3 is TGTGTCAGCAGAGGTACGAGTGAGCAGTTCTTC. The encoded protein is CVSRGTSEQFF.